This TCR beta chain was captured in a study of long-term antiretroviral therapy in people with HIV. Study outcomes and limitations: Relative to transplant donor controls, diversity remained lower despite increasing after ART. The clones with expansion before ART were dominant in the repertoire at all time points.

The run of the v3.0 immunoSEQ assay was at survey level. The table came from immunoSEQ multiplex PCR; TCRdb's copy has only in-frame clones and leaves some out. The repertoire holds approximately 35,000 clones, roughly 94% seen once, with 3% to 4% in the top ten. About this clone itself: No antigen is known for it.

Per individual, the PBMC samples numbered at least one pre-ART and at least two post-ART. Amounts of about 1-10 million cryopreserved PBMC were held in the samples before DNA extraction. The germline CDR1 and CDR2 sequences are SGHRS and YFSETQ. The CDR3 consists of 11 residues. V lost 3 bases to trimming and J lost 7 bases, with 7 bases between them. This chain links TRBV5-1 with TRBJ1-1; no clear D gene. The TCR was taken from a woman in her 50s with HIV. Sequencing used unsorted PBMCs, obtained around 5.5 years after starting antiretroviral therapy. CDR3 protein: CASSSDDEAFF. The CDR3 DNA follows: TGCGCCAGCAGCTCCGATGATGAAGCTTTCTTT.